A single sample is the source of the 13 T cell receptor beta chains below, sequenced in a study of cytomegalovirus exposure and HLA in healthy donors. This PCR relied on a set of 60 Vbeta primers and 13 Jbeta primers. Data came from immunoSEQ multiplex PCR; TCRdb stores just in-frame clones and leaves some out. The sample has roughly 110,000 clones; 82% are singletons. The sample was PBMCs. All receptors derive from a woman between 18 and 30 years old in good health and CMV-seronegative.

The chain carries TRBV27 and TRBJ1-5; 8 bases fit TRBD1. Per the germline V gene, CDR1 is MNHEY and CDR2 is SMNVEV (reference sequence). The V and J ends lost 5 bases and 2 bases, in that order; junction bases with no gene match: 2. The CDR3 sequence is 14 residues long. CDR3 sequence: CASSLTGGNQPQHF. CDR3 DNA sequence: TGTGCCAGCAGTCTGACAGGGGGCAATCAGCCCCAGCATTTT.

The chain is built from TRBV7-6 and TRBJ2-2; 7 bases match TRBD1. Germline V gives CDR1 SGHVS, CDR2 FNYEAQ. Trimming cost V 5 bases and J 6 bases; bases outside gene matches: 9. The CDR3 length is 15 residues. For the CDR3, the DNA is TGTGCCAGCAGCCCTCGACAGGGTAGAGCCGGGGAGCTGTTTTTT. This codes for CASSPRQGRAGELFF. The full variable domain, with the rest looked up from reference TRBV7-6 and TRBJ2-2, is GAGVSQSPRYKVTKRGQDVALRCDPISGHVSLYWYRQALGQGPEFLTYFNYEAQQDKSGLPNDRFSAERPEGSISTLTIQRTEQRDSAMYRCASSPRQGRAGELFFGEGSRLTVL.

The chain carries TRBV27 and TRBJ1-2; 9 bases map to TRBD1. The V segment lost 6 bases and the J segment 7 bases; nucleotides outside the gene matches: 9. Germline values: CDR1 MNHEY, CDR2 SMNVEV (reference sequence). The CDR3 covers 14 residues. The DNA of the CDR3 is TGTGCCAGCAGCCAGGACAGGGGAAGACGTGGCTACACCTTC. This encodes CASSQDRGRRGYTF.

The chain links TRBV19 to TRBJ1-1, with D possibly TRBD1 on 6 matching bases. The CDR3 sequence is 13 residues long. V was trimmed by 10 bases and J by 11 bases, leaving 23 bases between them. CDR1 LNHDA and CDR2 SQIVND come from the germline V gene (reference sequence). CDR3 loop: CATRNREGLEAFF. Written as DNA, the CDR3 is TGTGCCACCCGTAACAGGGAAGGGCTGGAGGCTTTCTTT.

This clone was detected a few times. The V call is TRBV4-2, the J call TRBJ2-4; the D is unclear. CDR1 is LGHNA, CDR2 YNFKEQ, per germline. CDR3 size: 14 residues. Between the trimmed V and J ends, which lost 1 base and 0 bases, there was a span of 4 bases. The CDR3 reads CASSQAGAKNIQYF. In DNA form, the CDR3 reads TGTGCCAGCAGCCAAGCGGGAGCCAAAAACATTCAGTACTTC.

V is TRBV19 and J is TRBJ1-1; D is unresolved. Germline loops: CDR1 LNHDA, CDR2 SQIVND (reference sequence). The V end lost 4 bases, the J end lost 5 bases, and 11 bases lay between the germline ends. This CDR3 region has 13 residues. CDR3 sequence (DNA): TGTGCCAGTAGTACTATTCGAGGGACTGAAGCTTTCTTT. This translates into CASSTIRGTEAFF. Full variable domain (missing parts from reference TRBV19 and TRBJ1-1): DGGITQSPKYLFRKEGQNVTLSCEQNLNHDAMYWYRQDPGQGLRLIYYSQIVNDFQKGDIAEGYSVSREKKESFPLTVTSAQKNPTAFYLCASSTIRGTEAFFGQGTRLTVV.

The chain joins TRBV29-1 to TRBJ1-1; D is undetermined. The V and J ends lost 4 bases and 8 bases respectively, with 11 bases between them. The CDR3 runs 11 residues. Germline-derived CDR1 and CDR2 are SQVTM and ANQGSEA. The CDR3 region is CSVGSFIEAFF. CDR3 DNA: TGCAGCGTTGGTTCCTTTATAGAAGCTTTCTTT.

The chain links TRBV5-6 to TRBJ1-1; 7 bases line up with TRBD1. Germline V gene data show CDR1 as SGHDT and CDR2 as YYEEEE. With 4 bases clipped from V and 8 bases from J, the junction kept 17 bases outside the gene matches. The CDR3 is 16 residues long. The CDR3 is CASSPTGPHKELEAFF. For the CDR3, the DNA is TGTGCCAGCAGCCCGACAGGGCCCCATAAGGAATTGGAAGCTTTCTTT.

The chain links TRBV19 to TRBJ1-1; 9 bases fit TRBD1. This CDR3 comprises 16 residues. V was pared by 6 bases and J by 1 base, with 9 bases of the junction left unmatched. CDR1 LNHDA and CDR2 SQIVND come from the germline V gene (reference sequence). CDR3 DNA: TGTGCCAGTAGGGGACAGGGCCAGGTTCGGAACACTGAAGCTTTCTTT. As protein: CASRGQGQVRNTEAFF.

This sequence joins TRBV7-2 and TRBJ2-7; 13 bases map to TRBD2. Germline lookup yields CDR1 SGHTA and CDR2 FQGNSA. CDR3 size: 16 residues. V was pared by 4 bases and J by 2 bases, with 5 bases of the junction left unmatched. This CDR3 reads CASSSGLAGSAYEQYF. As DNA, the CDR3 is TGTGCCAGCAGCTCGGGACTAGCGGGATCGGCCTACGAGCAGTACTTC.

V and J are TRBV6-1 and TRBJ1-1; TRBD1 agrees at 10 bases. This CDR3 region has 14 residues. V trimming: 9 bases; J trimming: 5 bases; junction bases outside the gene matches: 9. Germline V gives CDR1 MNHNS, CDR2 SASEGT. In nucleotides, the CDR3 is TGTGCCAGTGAACACCGGGACAGGGGTACTGAAGCTTTCTTT. It specifies CASEHRDRGTEAFF.

This clone has only one observation. The chain carries TRBV5-1 and TRBJ2-1; 12 bases agree with TRBD2. CDR3 length: 16 residues. CDR1 and CDR2 from the germline V gene are SGHRS and YFSETQ. Losses at the gene ends were 3 bases for V and 7 bases for J; bases not matched to a gene: 8. As DNA, the CDR3 is TGCGCCAGCAGCTCCCCTAGCGGGAGGGCCAATAATGAGCAGTTCTTC. It codes for CASSSPSGRANNEQFF.

The chain's CDR3 is CASSQVPGTGTEKLFF. CDR3 DNA: TGCGCCAGCAGCCAAGTTCCCGGGACAGGGACTGAAAAACTGTTTTTT. The J gene is TRBJ1-4, the V gene TRBV4-1; the match to TRBD1 covers 9 bases. This CDR3 comprises 16 residues. In germline, CDR1 is MGHRA, CDR2 YSYEKL. Trimming removed 1 base from V and 7 bases from J; junction bases left unmatched: 7.